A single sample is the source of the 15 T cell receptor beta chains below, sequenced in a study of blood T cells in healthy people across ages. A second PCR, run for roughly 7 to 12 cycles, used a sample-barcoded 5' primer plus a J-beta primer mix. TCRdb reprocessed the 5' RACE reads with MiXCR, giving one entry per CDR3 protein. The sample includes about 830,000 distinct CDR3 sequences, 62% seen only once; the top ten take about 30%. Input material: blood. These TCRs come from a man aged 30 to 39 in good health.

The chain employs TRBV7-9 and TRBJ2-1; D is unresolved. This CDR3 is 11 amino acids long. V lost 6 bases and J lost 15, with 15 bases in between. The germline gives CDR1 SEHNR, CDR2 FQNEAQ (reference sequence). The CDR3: CASSDWATWFF. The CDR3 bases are TGTGCCAGCAGTGATTGGGCGACGTGGTTCTTC.

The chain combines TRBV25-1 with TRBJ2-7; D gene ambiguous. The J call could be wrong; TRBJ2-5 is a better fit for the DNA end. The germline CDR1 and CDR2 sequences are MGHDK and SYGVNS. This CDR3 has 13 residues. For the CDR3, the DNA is TGTGCCAGCAGTGAACCTCCGCTGGAGACCCAGTACTTC. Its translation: CASSEPPLETQYF.

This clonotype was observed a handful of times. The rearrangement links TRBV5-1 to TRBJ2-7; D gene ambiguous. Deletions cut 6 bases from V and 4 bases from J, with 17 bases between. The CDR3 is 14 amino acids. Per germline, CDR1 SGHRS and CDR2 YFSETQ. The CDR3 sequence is CASTPRDGPYEQYF. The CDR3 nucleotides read TGCGCCAGCACCCCACGAGACGGACCTTACGAGCAGTACTTC.

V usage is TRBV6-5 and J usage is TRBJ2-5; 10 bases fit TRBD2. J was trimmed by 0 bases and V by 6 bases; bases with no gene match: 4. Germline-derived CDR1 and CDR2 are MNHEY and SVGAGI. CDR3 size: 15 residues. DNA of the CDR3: TGTGCCAGCAGATCCACTAGCGGGAACCAAGAGACCCAGTACTTC. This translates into CASRSTSGNQETQYF.

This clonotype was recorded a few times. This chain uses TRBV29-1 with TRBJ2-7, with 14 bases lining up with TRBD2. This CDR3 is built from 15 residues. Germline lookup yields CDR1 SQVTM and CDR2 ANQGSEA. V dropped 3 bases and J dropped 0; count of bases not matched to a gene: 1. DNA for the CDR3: TGCAGCGTTGAGGGGACTAGCGGGAGCTCCTACGAGCAGTACTTC. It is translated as CSVEGTSGSSYEQYF.

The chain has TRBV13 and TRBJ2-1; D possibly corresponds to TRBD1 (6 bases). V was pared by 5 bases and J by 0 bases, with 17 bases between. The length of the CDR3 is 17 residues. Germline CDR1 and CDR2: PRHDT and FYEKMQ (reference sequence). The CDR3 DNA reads TGTGCCAGCAGCCCCCGGCCGGACAGTTTCTCCTACAATGAGCAGTTCTTC. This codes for CASSPRPDSFSYNEQFF.

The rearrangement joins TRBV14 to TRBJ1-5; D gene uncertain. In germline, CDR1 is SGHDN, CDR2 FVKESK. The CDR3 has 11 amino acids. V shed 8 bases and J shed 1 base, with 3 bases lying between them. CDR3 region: CASHSNQPQHF. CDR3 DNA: TGTGCCAGCCACAGCAATCAGCCCCAGCATTTT.

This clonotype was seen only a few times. The CDR3 DNA sequence: TGCGCCAGCAGCCGTAGCGGGGGGACCTACAATGAGCAGTTCTTC. Its translation: CASSRSGGTYNEQFF. This chain uses TRBV4-3 with TRBJ2-1, with TRBD2 matching over 10 bases. The CDR3 consists of 15 residues. The V gene end was trimmed by 4 bases and the J gene end by 2 bases; junction bases not matched to a gene: 2. CDR1 and CDR2 from the germline V gene are LGHNA and YSLEER.

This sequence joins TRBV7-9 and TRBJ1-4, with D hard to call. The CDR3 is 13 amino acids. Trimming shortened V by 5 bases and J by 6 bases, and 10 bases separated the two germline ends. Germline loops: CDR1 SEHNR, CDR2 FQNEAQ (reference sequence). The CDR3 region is CASSRGWDEKLFF. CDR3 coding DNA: TGTGCCAGCAGCCGCGGGTGGGATGAAAAACTGTTTTTT.

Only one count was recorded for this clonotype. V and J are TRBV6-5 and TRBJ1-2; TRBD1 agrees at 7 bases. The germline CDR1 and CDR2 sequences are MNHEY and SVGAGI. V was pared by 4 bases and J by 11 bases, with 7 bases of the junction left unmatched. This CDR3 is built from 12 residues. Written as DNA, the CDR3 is TGTGCCAGCAGTTCGGCAGACAGGGTGTACACCTTC. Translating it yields CASSSADRVYTF.

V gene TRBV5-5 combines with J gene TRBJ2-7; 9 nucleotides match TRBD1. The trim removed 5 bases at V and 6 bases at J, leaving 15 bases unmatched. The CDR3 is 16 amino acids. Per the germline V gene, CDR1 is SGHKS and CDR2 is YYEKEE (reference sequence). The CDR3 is CASRFGIGTGTSEQYF. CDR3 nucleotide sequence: TGTGCCAGCAGATTTGGGATTGGGACAGGGACCTCCGAGCAGTACTTC. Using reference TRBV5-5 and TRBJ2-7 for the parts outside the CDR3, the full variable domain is DAGVTQSPTHLIKTRGQQVTLRCSPISGHKSVSWYQQVLGQGPQFIFQYYEKEERGRGNFPDRFSARQFPNYSSELNVNALLLGDSALYLCASRFGIGTGTSEQYFGPGTRLTVT.

Written as DNA, the CDR3 is TGTGCCAGCTCACCCTTAGGGGCTGAGGAGCAGTTCTTC. Encoded protein: CASSPLGAEEQFF. The genes are TRBV18 and TRBJ2-1; perhaps TRBD1 as D (5 bases). Looked up from germline, CDR1 is KGHSH and CDR2 is LQKENI. Trimming pared 3 bases from V and 10 bases from J, leaving 13 bases between. CDR3 length: 13 residues. Drawing the rest from reference TRBV18 and TRBJ2-1, the complete variable domain is NAGVMQNPRHLVRRRGQEARLRCSPMKGHSHVYWYRQLPEEGLKFMVYLQKENIIDESGMPKERFSAEFPKEGPSILRIQQVVRGDSAAYFCASSPLGAEEQFFGPGTRLTVL.

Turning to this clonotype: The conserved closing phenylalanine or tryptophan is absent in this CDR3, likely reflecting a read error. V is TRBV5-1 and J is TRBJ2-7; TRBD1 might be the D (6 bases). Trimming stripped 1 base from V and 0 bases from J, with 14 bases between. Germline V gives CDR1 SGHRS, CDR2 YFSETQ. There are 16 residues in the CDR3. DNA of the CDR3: TGCGCCAGCAGCTTGCCGGTGACAGGCTCCTCCTACGAGCAGTACTTG. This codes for CASSLPVTGSSYEQYL.

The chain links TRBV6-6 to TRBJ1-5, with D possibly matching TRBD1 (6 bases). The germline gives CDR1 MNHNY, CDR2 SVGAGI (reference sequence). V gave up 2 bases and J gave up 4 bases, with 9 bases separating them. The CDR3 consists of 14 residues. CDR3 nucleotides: TGTGCCAGCAGTTACAGGGACAAAAATCAGCCCCAGCATTTT. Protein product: CASSYRDKNQPQHF.

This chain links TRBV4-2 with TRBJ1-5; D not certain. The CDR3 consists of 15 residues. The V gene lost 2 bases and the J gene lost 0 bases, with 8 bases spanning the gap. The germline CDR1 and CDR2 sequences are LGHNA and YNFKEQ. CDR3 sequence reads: CASSQPNLSNQPQHF. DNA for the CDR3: TGTGCCAGCAGCCAACCCAACCTTAGCAATCAGCCCCAGCATTTT.